The clone carrying this T cell receptor (beta chain) was found a few times. Its specificity is not known. Primed by a sample-barcoded 5' primer and a J-beta primer mix, a second PCR proceeded for roughly 7 to 12 cycles. TCRdb independently ran MiXCR on the 5' RACE reads; one entry per CDR3 protein. Here the sample spans roughly 1.5 million distinct CDR3 sequences, 35% to 45% being singletons. CDR1 and CDR2 (germline): MNHNS, SASEGT. V was clipped by 3 bases and J by 4 bases; unmatched bases: 10. The CDR3 spans 17 residues. The data belong to a study of blood T cells in healthy people across ages. Overall study results and limits: Long-lived and aged donors differed, with more naive CD4+ cells and higher diversity in the long-lived.

This chain uses TRBV6-1 with TRBJ2-3, with 10 bases identical to TRBD2. The origin of this receptor is a woman between 18 and 30 years old in good health. Sample: blood. The CDR3 DNA reads TGTGCCAGCAGTGACCCCGAGGGGCTAGCGGGGGCAGATACGCAGTATTTT. This translates into CASSDPEGLAGADTQYF.